Listed below are T cell receptor beta chains from one sample, sequenced in a study of persistence of HIV-infected CD4 T cells. Here immunoSEQ multiplex PCR was the method, and the copy in TCRdb shows in-frame clones only, minus some. Of 25,000 to 35,000 clones listed, roughly 78% were seen once; the top ten hold over 0.8%. These receptors' targets are unknown. Sequencing used CD4+ T cells sorted from PBMCs after approximately 19-hour stimulation, obtained from a patient who received antiretroviral therapy. These receptor sequences come from an adult woman with HIV who was CMV-seropositive. CDR3s include the opening cysteine and the closing phenylalanine or tryptophan. The D gene is left open where the match is weak. Part of the rows lack a size; the others show once, few, many or a class for expanded clones.

abundance	v_gene	j_gene	d_gene	CDR3nt	CDR3aa
NA	TRBV5-1	TRBJ2-3	TRBD1	TGCGCCAGCGGACCAGGACAGGAGAGGACAGATACGCAGTATTTT	CASGPGQERTDTQYF
NA	TRBV3-1/TRBV3-2	TRBJ1-1	TRBD1	TGTGCCAGCAGCCGGGGACAGGGGGCTGAAGCTTTCTTT	CASSRGQGAEAFF
few	TRBV10-2	TRBJ2-1	TRBD1	TGCGCCAGCAGCCGACAGGGGGGAGCCTACAATGAGCAGTTCTTC	CASSRQGGAYNEQFF
NA	TRBV27	TRBJ1-5	NA	TGTGCCAGCAGTCAGCTCTGGGGTGGCAATCAGCCCCAGCATTTT	CASSQLWGGNQPQHF
NA	TRBV5-8	TRBJ1-2	TRBD1	TGTGCCAGCAGCTCCTCAGGGGGAGAAGACTATGGCTACACCTTC	CASSSSGGEDYGYTF
few	TRBV5-1	TRBJ2-3	NA	TGCGCCAGCAGCTCAACATTCGGGGGTTCGACAGATACGCAGTATTTT	CASSSTFGGSTDTQYF
NA	TRBV5-6	TRBJ2-1	TRBD2	TGTGCCAGCAGCCTTGGACTAGCTAAATGGAATGAGCAGTTCTTC	CASSLGLAKWNEQFF
NA	TRBV7-6	TRBJ1-1	TRBD1	TGTGCCAGCAGCTTAGCAGGGCCAGGGGGGGGTACTGAAGCTTTCTTT	CASSLAGPGGGTEAFF
NA	TRBV9	TRBJ1-2	NA	TGTGCCAGCAGCGTAGGGGGCAGGGCGGAGGGCTACACCTTC	CASSVGGRAEGYTF
NA	TRBV18	TRBJ1-1	TRBD1	TGTGCCAGCTCACCTCTGCCGGGACAGGGGAGGAACACTGAAGCTTTCTTT	CASSPLPGQGRNTEAFF
NA	TRBV19	TRBJ2-4	TRBD1	TGTGCCAGTAGTACCGGGACAGGGAACATTCAGTACTTC	CASSTGTGNIQYF
once	TRBV27	TRBJ1-1	NA	TGTGCCAGCAGTTTATCGCCGTGGATGAACACTGAAGCTTTCTTT	CASSLSPWMNTEAFF
NA	TRBV5-5	TRBJ1-1	NA	TGTGCCAGCAGCCGAAGGGACACGAACACTGAAGCTTTCTTT	CASSRRDTNTEAFF
NA	TRBV12-3/TRBV12-4	TRBJ1-2	NA	TGTGCCAGCAGTTATCGACAGGATGGCTACACCTTC	CASSYRQDGYTF
few	TRBV7-2	TRBJ1-1	NA	TGTGCCAGCAGCTCCCTAGTGAACACTGAAGCTTTCTTT	CASSSLVNTEAFF
NA	TRBV3-1/TRBV3-2	TRBJ2-5	NA	TGTGCCAGCAGCCCGGGATCCACAGAGACCCAGTACTTC	CASSPGSTETQYF
medium-sized	TRBV15	TRBJ1-5	NA	TGTGCCACCAGCAGCCGGGACAGCAATCAGCCCCAGCATTTT	CATSSRDSNQPQHF
once	TRBV5-5	TRBJ2-2	TRBD2	TGTGCCAGCAGCTTGGATGCGGGGGAGAACACCGGGGAGCTGTTTTTT	CASSLDAGENTGELFF
NA	TRBV4-2	TRBJ2-3	NA	TGTGCCAGCAGCCAAGATCAGACTGGCGGCAGGGCGTCAGATACGCAGTATTTT	CASSQDQTGGRASDTQYF
few	TRBV29-1	TRBJ1-5	TRBD1	TGCAGCGTTGGGGGGGGACAGGGAAATCAGCCCCAGCATTTT	CSVGGGQGNQPQHF
NA	TRBV29-1	TRBJ2-7	TRBD1	TGCAGCGTTAGTGGGACAGGGGGCGACGAGCAGTACTTC	CSVSGTGGDEQYF
once	TRBV2	TRBJ2-7	TRBD1	TGTGCCAGCAGGGAACAGGGGCCCTCCTACGAGCAGTACTTC	CASREQGPSYEQYF
NA	TRBV5-6	TRBJ1-2	NA	TGTGCCAGCAGCTTGTTTGCAGGGAGTAGGGGCTACACCTTC	CASSLFAGSRGYTF
NA	TRBV9	TRBJ1-4	NA	TGTGCCAGCAGCGCACGTATGGACCCTCAACGAAAACTGTTTTTT	CASSARMDPQRKLFF
few	TRBV18	TRBJ1-5	NA	TGTGCCAGCTCCCGACAGTTTAGCAATCAGCCCCAGCATTTT	CASSRQFSNQPQHF
few	TRBV15	TRBJ1-2	NA	TGTGCCACCAGCAGAGAGGGGAACTATGGCTACACCTTC	CATSREGNYGYTF
NA	TRBV6-5	TRBJ1-2	NA	TGTGCCAGCGCAAAAATGGGGGGCTATGGCTACACCTTC	CASAKMGGYGYTF
few	TRBV19	TRBJ2-3	TRBD1	TGTGCCAGTAGTCAGGACAGGGCTGCAGATACGCAGTATTTT	CASSQDRAADTQYF
NA	TRBV20-1	TRBJ1-6	TRBD1	TGCAGTGCTAGTGGGTCGACAGGGAATTCACCCCTCCACTTT	CSASGSTGNSPLHF
NA	TRBV15	TRBJ1-1	NA	TGTGCCACCAGCGGATCTCGGCGAGGCACTGAAGCTTTCTTT	CATSGSRRGTEAFF
NA	TRBV25-1	TRBJ2-1	NA	TGTGCCAGCAGTGAATATTCCGGGGGCCAGTATGAGCAGTTCTTC	CASSEYSGGQYEQFF
NA	TRBV27	TRBJ2-2	TRBD2	TGTGCCAGCAGTTTGCCCGGAATCGGCGGGGGGGCCGGGGAGCTGTTTTTT	CASSLPGIGGGAGELFF
NA	TRBV2	TRBJ1-6	NA	TGTGCCAGCAAGTTACGGAGCTCCTATAATTCACCCCTCCACTTT	CASKLRSSYNSPLHF
NA	TRBV5-1	TRBJ2-2	NA	TGCGCCAGCAGCTTGGACGGGGGGCCGGGCACCGGGGAGCTGTTTTTT	CASSLDGGPGTGELFF
NA	TRBV27	TRBJ2-7	NA	TGTGCCAGCAGTCCCCGGCCAGTGAGCTCCTACGAGCAGTACTTC	CASSPRPVSSYEQYF
NA	TRBV6-5	TRBJ1-4	NA	TGTGCCAGCTTAAGAGGACCAACTAATGAAAAACTGTTTTTT	CASLRGPTNEKLFF
NA	TRBV29-1	TRBJ2-3	NA	TGCAGCGTTGCCATCCAGCGAGGTCGCACAGATACGCAGTATTTT	CSVAIQRGRTDTQYF
NA	TRBV5-1	TRBJ1-3	NA	TGCGCCAGCAGCAAAGGGTTTGGAAACACCATATATTTT	CASSKGFGNTIYF
NA	TRBV30	TRBJ2-1	NA	TGTGCCTGGAGTGGTGTAAGCTCCTACAATGAGCAGTTCTTC	CAWSGVSSYNEQFF
NA	TRBV15	TRBJ2-1	TRBD2	TGTGCCACCAGAAGAGTAGGAGGACTAGCGGAGGATGAGCAGTTCTTC	CATRRVGGLAEDEQFF
NA	TRBV5-8	TRBJ1-2	TRBD1	TGTGCCAGCCCTAGGGGGCATGGTGGCTACACCTTC	CASPRGHGGYTF
NA	TRBV29-1	TRBJ1-6	TRBD1	TGCAGCGCTGGGGGGACAGGGAATAATTCACCCCTCCACTTT	CSAGGTGNNSPLHF
NA	TRBV3-1/TRBV3-2	TRBJ1-4	NA	TGTGCCAGCAGCCACCAGTCGGAAAAACTGTTTTTT	CASSHQSEKLFF
NA	TRBV14	TRBJ1-1	TRBD1	TGTGCCAGCAGCCCTTGGACAGGACTGAACACTGAAGCTTTCTTT	CASSPWTGLNTEAFF
NA	TRBV19	TRBJ1-1	NA	TGTGCCAGTAGTAGGGCAGATGAAGCTTTCTTT	CASSRADEAFF
NA	TRBV21-1	TRBJ1-2	NA	TGTGCCACGGGAAGATGGACGGACTATGGCTACACCTTC	CATGRWTDYGYTF
NA	TRBV24-1	TRBJ1-4	NA	TGTGCCACCAGTGATGGGGGCAGCCTTAATGAAAAACTGTTTTTT	CATSDGGSLNEKLFF
NA	TRBV5-1	TRBJ1-1	NA	TGCGCCAGCAGCTTGGCCACGGACGCCCTAGTAGCTTTCTTT	CASSLATDALVAFF
NA	TRBV6-5	TRBJ1-2	NA	TGTGCCAGCAGTTACGAAGTCAGGGGAGGCTACACCTTC	CASSYEVRGGYTF
NA	TRBV5-1	TRBJ2-2	NA	TGCGCCAGCAGCTTGGAGGGTAGCGCAACCACCGGGGAGCTGTTTTTT	CASSLEGSATTGELFF
NA	TRBV5-1	TRBJ1-1	NA	TGCGCCAGCAGCGGAGGACAGCTGAACACTGAAGCTTTCTTT	CASSGGQLNTEAFF
NA	TRBV30	TRBJ2-3	NA	TGTGCCTGGAGTAGGGCAGGGCCAGATACGCAGTATTTT	CAWSRAGPDTQYF
NA	TRBV6-5	TRBJ1-1	TRBD1	TGTGCCAGCAGCTTTTCAGGGGGCGGGAAAGCTTTCTTT	CASSFSGGGKAFF
NA	TRBV7-8	TRBJ1-2	NA	TGTGCCAGCAGCTTAGAGGTTGACACCTTCTATGGCTACACCTTC	CASSLEVDTFYGYTF
NA	TRBV7-8	TRBJ1-1	NA	TGTGCCAGCAGCCAACGGATTTCTGAAGCTTTCTTT	CASSQRISEAFF